The 22 T cell receptor beta chains reported below all come from one sample, sequenced in a study of T cell responses to AZD1222 COVID-19 vaccine. TCRdb's copy holds only in-frame clones and misses some; the assay was immunoSEQ multiplex PCR. The repertoire holds about 89,000 clones, with under 95% as singletons. The sample consisted of peripheral blood, taken on day 0 of MenACWY control vaccination. These receptors were collected from an adult in good health.

The chain joins TRBV7-6 to TRBJ2-7, with D unresolved. CDR1 is SGHVS, CDR2 FNYEAQ, per germline. The CDR3 contains 13 residues. V shed 1 base and J shed 2 bases, with 6 bases lying between them. CDR3 in amino acids: CASSLGSPYEQYF. In nucleotides, the CDR3 is TGTGCCAGCAGCTTAGGGAGCCCCTACGAGCAGTACTTC.

Of note for this clone: Its ends do not fully match the called genes, so a read error is possible. V gene TRBV7-2 combines with J gene TRBJ1-5; 10 bases line up with TRBD1. This CDR3 has 14 residues. Germline CDR1 reads SGHTA; CDR2 reads FQGNSA. The CDR3 DNA reads as TGTGCCAGCACCCTATCAACGCAGGGACAGGGGATGAATTTT. Translation gives CASTLSTQGQGMNF.

The chain is built from TRBV7-2 and TRBJ1-5; no clear D gene. Germline lookup yields CDR1 SGHTA and CDR2 FQGNSA. Trimming took off 5 bases at V and 12 bases at J, with 17 bases between the two ends. This CDR3 region has 13 residues. CDR3 amino acids: CASSPLLSWVQHF. The DNA of the CDR3 is TGTGCCAGCAGCCCTCTTTTGTCGTGGGTCCAGCATTTT.

This clone was observed once. V and J are TRBV18 and TRBJ2-2; D gene uncertain. Trimming cost V 6 bases and J 4 bases, with 18 bases left between them. The germline V gene encodes CDR1 KGHSH and CDR2 LQKENI. This CDR3 has 16 amino acids. The CDR3 DNA follows: TGTGCCAGCTCTCCCCGTAGTCAGGAGATCACCGGGGAGCTGTTTTTT. Translated: CASSPRSQEITGELFF.

The rearrangement uses TRBV15 and TRBJ1-2, with D possibly TRBD1 on 5 matching bases. CDR1 and CDR2 from the germline V gene are LNHNV and YYDKDF (reference sequence). Trimming cost V 5 bases and J 5 bases, with 12 bases left between them. CDR3 length: 13 residues. The CDR3 loop is CATSQMGGYGYTF. CDR3 nucleotides: TGTGCCACCAGCCAGATGGGGGGTTATGGCTACACCTTC. Complete variable domain (other parts from reference TRBV15 and TRBJ1-2): DAMVIQNPRYQVTQFGKPVTLSCSQTLNHNVMYWYQQKSSQAPKLLFHYYDKDFNNEADTPDNFQSRRPNTSFCFLDIRSPGLGDTAMYLCATSQMGGYGYTFGSGTRLTVV.

This clone was counted once. This chain links TRBV5-1 with TRBJ1-1, with 7 bases lining up with TRBD1. This CDR3 spans 13 amino acids. Trimming took 4 bases from V and 3 from J; bases not matched to a gene: 3. Germline lookup yields CDR1 SGHRS and CDR2 YFSETQ. The CDR3 sequence: CASSPTGHTEAFF. The CDR3 DNA sequence: TGCGCCAGCAGCCCGACAGGGCACACTGAAGCTTTCTTT.

V is TRBV11-2 and J is TRBJ1-1; 8 nucleotides match TRBD1. In germline, CDR1 is SGHAT, CDR2 FQNNGV. V gave up 6 bases and J gave up 0 bases; unmatched junction bases: 6. CDR3 length: 15 amino acids. As DNA, the CDR3 is TGTGCCAGCAGTTGGACAGGGACGATGAACACTGAAGCTTTCTTT. Its protein is CASSWTGTMNTEAFF.

This chain connects TRBV5-4 to TRBJ2-1, with TRBD2 matching 8 bases. Losses at the gene ends were 3 bases for V and 3 bases for J; bases not matched to a gene: 5. The CDR3 has 15 amino acids. Germline lookup yields CDR1 SGHNT and CDR2 YYREEE (reference sequence). CDR3 protein: CASSWAGGGYNEQFF. CDR3 DNA: TGTGCCAGCAGCTGGGCGGGGGGTGGCTACAATGAGCAGTTCTTC.

This clone was recorded a few times. The chain combines TRBV18 with TRBJ1-5; tentative D call: TRBD1 (6 bases). Per germline, CDR1 KGHSH and CDR2 LQKENI. This CDR3 has 15 residues. V was pared by 0 bases and J by 8 bases, with 14 bases between. CDR3 region: CASSPPGARGEPQHF. The CDR3 DNA is TGTGCCAGCTCACCACCGGGGGCCAGGGGTGAGCCCCAGCATTTT.

The genes are TRBV5-1 and TRBJ2-5, with TRBD2 identical over 12 bases. Trimming at V came to 1 base and at J to 3 bases, leaving 7 bases not matched to a gene. This CDR3 is built from 17 residues. The germline V gene has CDR1 SGHRS and CDR2 YFSETQ. CDR3 coding DNA: TGCGCCAGCAGCTTGCCCCTAGCGGGAGGGCCTGAAGAGACCCAGTACTTC. It translates to CASSLPLAGGPEETQYF.

CDR3 region: CASSHSAGSTDTQYF. The CDR3 coding sequence is TGTGCCAGCAGCCATTCCGCGGGGAGCACAGATACGCAGTATTTT. The gene calls are TRBV6-4 and TRBJ2-3; a possible D gene is TRBD2 (6 bases). Germline V gene data show CDR1 as MRHNA and CDR2 as SNTAGT. This CDR3 has 15 residues. V was clipped by 6 bases and J by 0 bases, with 13 bases between them.

This rearrangement joins TRBV19 to TRBJ1-1, with D uncertain. The V and J ends lost 3 bases and 1 base respectively, with 12 bases between them. CDR1 LNHDA and CDR2 SQIVND come from the germline V gene (reference sequence). CDR3 length: 15 amino acids. The DNA of the CDR3 is TGTGCCAGTAGTATGAGGCGGATGGAGAACACTGAAGCTTTCTTT. This translates into CASSMRRMENTEAFF.

This clone was detected only once. The gene calls are TRBV19 and TRBJ2-7; 8 positions agree with TRBD1. Germline V gives CDR1 LNHDA, CDR2 SQIVND (reference sequence). The CDR3 sequence is 14 residues long. V lost 7 bases to trimming and J lost 2 bases; unmatched junction nucleotides: 7. CDR3 residues: CASTPRTGPYEQYF. The CDR3 DNA follows: TGTGCCAGTACCCCGAGGACAGGGCCCTACGAGCAGTACTTC.

V usage is TRBV5-1 and J usage is TRBJ2-3; D remains unclear. Germline CDR1 reads SGHRS; CDR2 reads YFSETQ. Trimming took off 0 bases at V and 2 bases at J, with 10 bases between the two ends. The CDR3 is 15 residues long. CDR3 coding DNA: TGCGCCAGCAGCTTGGCCAATCAACCCACAGATACGCAGTATTTT. Amino acid sequence: CASSLANQPTDTQYF.

The chain links TRBV27 to TRBJ1-5; D is uncertain. This CDR3 is 13 amino acids long. The V gene's germline CDR1 is MNHEY and CDR2 SMNVEV (reference sequence). Trimming pared 3 bases from V and 4 bases from J, leaving 7 bases between. Here the CDR3 reads CASSFEQNQPQHF. In nucleotides, the CDR3 is TGTGCCAGCAGTTTCGAGCAAAATCAGCCCCAGCATTTT.

This chain connects TRBV5-1 to TRBJ2-3; 13 bases match TRBD2. The length of the CDR3 is 16 residues. CDR1 and CDR2 (germline): SGHRS, YFSETQ. The V segment lost 3 bases and the J segment 1 base; nucleotides outside the gene matches: 2. The CDR3 here is CASSSTSGRGTDTQYF. CDR3 nucleotide sequence: TGCGCCAGCAGCTCAACTAGCGGGAGGGGCACAGATACGCAGTATTTT.

The rearrangement uses TRBV29-1 and TRBJ1-1; perhaps TRBD1 as D (6 bases). This CDR3 contains 14 residues. Trimming pared 4 bases from V and 5 bases from J, leaving 17 bases between. The germline gives CDR1 SQVTM, CDR2 ANQGSEA. Here the CDR3 DNA reads TGCAGCGTTGCGACAACAGGGCTCGGGACTGAAGCTTTCTTT. Its protein product is CSVATTGLGTEAFF.

This chain uses TRBV6-5 with TRBJ2-3; TRBD2 matches 9 bases. The germline V gene encodes CDR1 MNHEY and CDR2 SVGAGI. This CDR3 spans 14 amino acids. The trim removed 6 bases at V and 3 bases at J, leaving 4 bases unmatched. The CDR3 DNA follows: TGTGCCAGCAGACATAGCGGGGGTACAGATACGCAGTATTTT. As protein: CASRHSGGTDTQYF.

Of note for this clone: At one end, the junction sequence differs from germline, possibly due to a read error. The genes are TRBV7-7 and TRBJ2-1; 7 bases fit TRBD1. Germline CDR1 and CDR2: SSHAT and FNYEAQ (reference sequence). CDR3 length: 15 amino acids. The DNA of the CDR3 is TGTGCTAGCAGCCCGGACAGGCTCTCCTACAATGAGCAGTTCTTC. Translated: CASSPDRLSYNEQFF.

This chain joins TRBV5-1 and TRBJ1-1, with TRBD1 matching over 7 bases. This CDR3 region has 14 residues. The V segment lost 3 bases and the J segment 2 bases; nucleotides outside the gene matches: 4. The germline V gene has CDR1 SGHRS and CDR2 YFSETQ. In DNA, the CDR3 is TGCGCCAGCAGCTCGGGACAGCCTAACACTGAAGCTTTCTTT. This sequence encodes CASSSGQPNTEAFF. Combining the CDR3 with reference TRBV5-1 and TRBJ1-1 gives the whole variable domain KAGVTQTPRYLIKTRGQQVTLSCSPISGHRSVSWYQQTPGQGLQFLFEYFSETQRNKGNFPGRFSGRQFSNSRSEMNVSTLELGDSALYLCASSSGQPNTEAFFGQGTRLTVV.

Here the CDR3 DNA reads TGTGCCATCAGTGACCCGACAGGAAACTATGGCTACACCTTC. Translating gives CAISDPTGNYGYTF. The rearrangement joins TRBV10-3 to TRBJ1-2, with D possibly matching TRBD1 (6 bases). V lost 3 bases and J lost 2, with 10 bases in between. The germline V gene encodes CDR1 ENHRY and CDR2 SYGVKD. The CDR3 runs 14 residues.

V usage is TRBV7-2 and J usage is TRBJ1-2, with TRBD1 identical over 7 bases. This CDR3 is built from 15 residues. V lost 5 bases and J lost 3; bases outside the gene matches: 9. Per germline, CDR1 SGHTA and CDR2 FQGNSA. The DNA for the CDR3 is TGTGCCAGCAGCCCCTGGGACAGTAGGGACTATGGCTACACCTTC. Translation gives CASSPWDSRDYGYTF.